This T cell receptor beta chain appears in the sequencing data of a study of cytomegalovirus exposure and HLA in healthy donors. Overall study context: Genotyping showed roughly 77% of over 350 donors falling in the Caucasian-associated ancestry cluster. Whole-study findings and limits: It was taken for granted in presence/absence analyses that sequencing depth across donors was roughly uniform. Versus the approximately 700-donor mean, an Asian-associated ancestry cluster reportedly showed fewer N-insertions in a later analysis.

A note on this clone: Its antigen is as yet unknown.

The PCR contained 60 Vbeta and 13 Jbeta primers. Per the original data handling: A follow-up analysis tallied 65 million to 80 million unique TCR beta chains, approximately 11 million shared. Measured with immunoSEQ multiplex PCR; TCRdb has only the in-frame clones, and not every one. V and J calls and clone size are given by that table; D and trimming were obtained from the DNA. The sample contains 270,000 or so clones, 70% to 90% of which appear only once. V was cut by 1 base and J by 5 bases, with 7 bases left in between. The CDR3 length is 13 residues. The germline CDR1 and CDR2 sequences are SGHAT and FQNNGV.

The chain recombines TRBV11-2 with TRBJ2-3; the D is unclear. Sequencing was carried out using PBMCs. The sequence derives from a man aged 40-55 years in good health and CMV-seropositive. The CDR3 bases are TGTGCCAGCAGCTTAGGGCCCGTAGATACGCAGTATTTT. This gives the protein CASSLGPVDTQYF.